The T cell receptor (beta chain) described here comes from a study of early T cells in non-severe SARS-CoV-2 infection. Study as a whole: Bulk RNA from unsorted whole blood was sequenced; chains were unpaired.

V lost 4 bases and J 3 bases, leaving 10 bases between the germline ends. Germline CDR1 and CDR2: MDHEN and SYDVKM. The CDR3 sequence is 13 residues long. Unique molecular identifiers were attached to individual cDNA molecules. A single record per CDR3 protein comes from TCRdb applying MiXCR to the 5' RACE reads. The sample yields under 60,000 distinct CDR3 sequences, about 8.2% seen once. As for this clonotype: Its antigen is not known.

Whole-study findings and limits: VDJdb matches were skewed toward anti-spike CD8 T cell responses.

This chain uses TRBV28 with TRBJ2-7; no definite D call. The TCR originated in an adult who was a healthcare worker with PCR-confirmed SARS-CoV-2 infection or an uninfected control (not recorded which). Sequencing input: whole blood. CDR3 region: CASSSGVGYEQYF. The DNA of the CDR3 is TGTGCCAGCAGTTCCGGAGTTGGCTACGAGCAGTACTTC.